This entry concerns a single T cell receptor beta chain. Methods used by the authors: Reference gene primer amplification gave estimated nucleated cell counts. Repertoires were generated with immunoSEQ multiplex PCR, while TCRdb's copy carries only in-frame clones and drops some. V and J calls and clone size are as listed in that table; D and trimming were resolved from the DNA. The data show about 99,000 clones, about nine tenths seen once. CDR3 size: 15 residues. After removal of 4 bases from V and 2 bases from J, the junction contained 7 bases not matched to a gene. Germline CDR1 is LGHDT and CDR2 is YNNKEL (reference sequence). The data stem from a study of blood T cell repertoires in COVID-19. Study details: T cells, B-cell-depleted T cells, or PBMCs provided the cDNA or gDNA that served as material.

The source of this sequence is a man over 45 with acute or convalescent COVID-19. The chain combines TRBV3-1 (or the pseudogene TRBV3-2) with TRBJ2-7, with 8 bases that match TRBD1. The sequenced material came from peripheral blood. The CDR3 DNA reads TGTGCCAGCAGCCTCCGACAGGGGATAACCTACGAGCAGTACTTC. Translation gives CASSLRQGITYEQYF.